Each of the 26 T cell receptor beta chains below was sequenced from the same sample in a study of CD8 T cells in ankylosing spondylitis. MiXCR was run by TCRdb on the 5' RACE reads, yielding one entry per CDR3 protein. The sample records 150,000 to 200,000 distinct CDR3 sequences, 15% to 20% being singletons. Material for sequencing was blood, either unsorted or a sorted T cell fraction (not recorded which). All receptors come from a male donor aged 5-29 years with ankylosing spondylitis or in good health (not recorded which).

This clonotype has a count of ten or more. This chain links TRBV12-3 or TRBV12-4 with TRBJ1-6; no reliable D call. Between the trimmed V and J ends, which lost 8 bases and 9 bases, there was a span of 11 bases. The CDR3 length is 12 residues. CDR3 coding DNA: TGTGCCAGCGCCATGATAGGTTCACCCCTCCACTTT. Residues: CASAMIGSPLHF.

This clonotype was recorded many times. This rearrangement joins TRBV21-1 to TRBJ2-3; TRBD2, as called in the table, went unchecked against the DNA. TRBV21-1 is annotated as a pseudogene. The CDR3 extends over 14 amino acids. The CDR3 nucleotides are TGTGCCAGCAGCAAAGGGAGCGGGACGGATACGCAGTATTTT. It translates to CASSKGSGTDTQYF.

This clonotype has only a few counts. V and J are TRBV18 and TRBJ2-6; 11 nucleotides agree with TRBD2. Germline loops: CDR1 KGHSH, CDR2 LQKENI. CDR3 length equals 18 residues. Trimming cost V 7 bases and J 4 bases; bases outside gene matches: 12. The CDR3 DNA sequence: TGTGCCAGCTGGACCGGGACTAGCGGTTCTGGAGGGGCCAACGTCCTGACTTTC. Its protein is CASWTGTSGSGGANVLTF.

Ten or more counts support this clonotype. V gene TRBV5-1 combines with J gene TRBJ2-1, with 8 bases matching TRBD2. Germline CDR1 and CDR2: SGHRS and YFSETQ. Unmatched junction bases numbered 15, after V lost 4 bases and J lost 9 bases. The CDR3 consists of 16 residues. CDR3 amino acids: CASSHLSKREYGEQFF. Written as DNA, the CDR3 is TGCGCCAGCAGCCACCTGTCGAAGCGGGAGTATGGTGAGCAGTTCTTC. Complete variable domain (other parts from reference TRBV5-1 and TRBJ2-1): KAGVTQTPRYLIKTRGQQVTLSCSPISGHRSVSWYQQTPGQGLQFLFEYFSETQRNKGNFPGRFSGRQFSNSRSEMNVSTLELGDSALYLCASSHLSKREYGEQFFGPGTRLTVL.

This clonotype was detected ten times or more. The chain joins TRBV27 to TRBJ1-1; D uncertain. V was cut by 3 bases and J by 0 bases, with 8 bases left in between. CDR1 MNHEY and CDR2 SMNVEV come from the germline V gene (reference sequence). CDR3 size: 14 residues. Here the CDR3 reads CASSFEGMNTEAFF. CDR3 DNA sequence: TGTGCCAGCAGTTTCGAAGGGATGAACACTGAAGCTTTCTTT.

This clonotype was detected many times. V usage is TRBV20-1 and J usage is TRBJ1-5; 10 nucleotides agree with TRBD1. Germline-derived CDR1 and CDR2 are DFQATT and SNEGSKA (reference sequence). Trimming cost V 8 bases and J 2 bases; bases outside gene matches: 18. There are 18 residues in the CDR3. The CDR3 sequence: CSIHPRDRGTSGNQPQHF. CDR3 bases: TGCAGTATTCACCCCCGGGACAGGGGAACGAGCGGCAATCAGCCCCAGCATTTT.

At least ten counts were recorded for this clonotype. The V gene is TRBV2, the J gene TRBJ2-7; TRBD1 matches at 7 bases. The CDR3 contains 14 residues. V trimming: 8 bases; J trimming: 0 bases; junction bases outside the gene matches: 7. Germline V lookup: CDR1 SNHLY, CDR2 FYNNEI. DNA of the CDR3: TGTGCCAGCGGCCTTCGGACAGGCTCCTACGAGCAGTACTTC. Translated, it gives CASGLRTGSYEQYF.

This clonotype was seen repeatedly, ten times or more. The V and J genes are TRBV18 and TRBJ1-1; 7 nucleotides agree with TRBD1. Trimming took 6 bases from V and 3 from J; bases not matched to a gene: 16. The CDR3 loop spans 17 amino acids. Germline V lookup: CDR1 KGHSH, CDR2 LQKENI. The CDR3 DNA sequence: TGTGCCAGCTCCCCCAGGGGGGCCAGCGGTGGACACACTGAAGCTTTCTTT. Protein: CASSPRGASGGHTEAFF.

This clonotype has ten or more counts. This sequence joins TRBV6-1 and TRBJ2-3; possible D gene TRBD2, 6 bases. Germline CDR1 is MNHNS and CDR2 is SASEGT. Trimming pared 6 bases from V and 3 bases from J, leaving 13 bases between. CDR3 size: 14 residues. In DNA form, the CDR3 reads TGTGCCAGCAGCCCCGGGACTGGGACAGATACGCAGTATTTT. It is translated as CASSPGTGTDTQYF.

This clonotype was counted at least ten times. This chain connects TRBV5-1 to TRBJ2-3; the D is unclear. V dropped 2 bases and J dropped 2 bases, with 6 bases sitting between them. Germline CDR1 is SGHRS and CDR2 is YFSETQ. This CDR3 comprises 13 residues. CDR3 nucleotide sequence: TGCGCCAGCAGCTTCCAACCCACAGATACGCAGTATTTT. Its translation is CASSFQPTDTQYF. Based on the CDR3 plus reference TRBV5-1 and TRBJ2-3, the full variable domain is KAGVTQTPRYLIKTRGQQVTLSCSPISGHRSVSWYQQTPGQGLQFLFEYFSETQRNKGNFPGRFSGRQFSNSRSEMNVSTLELGDSALYLCASSFQPTDTQYFGPGTRLTVL.

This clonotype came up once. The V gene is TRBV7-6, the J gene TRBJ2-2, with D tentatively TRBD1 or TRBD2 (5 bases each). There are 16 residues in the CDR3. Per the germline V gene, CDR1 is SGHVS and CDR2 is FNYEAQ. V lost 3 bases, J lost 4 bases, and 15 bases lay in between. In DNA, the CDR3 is TGTGCCAGCAGCTTTGGTTCGTGGGGGAGCACCGGGGAGCTGTTTTTT. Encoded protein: CASSFGSWGSTGELFF. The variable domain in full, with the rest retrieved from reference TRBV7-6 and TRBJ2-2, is GAGVSQSPRYKVTKRGQDVALRCDPISGHVSLYWYRQALGQGPEFLTYFNYEAQQDKSGLPNDRFSAERPEGSISTLTIQRTEQRDSAMYRCASSFGSWGSTGELFFGEGSRLTVL.

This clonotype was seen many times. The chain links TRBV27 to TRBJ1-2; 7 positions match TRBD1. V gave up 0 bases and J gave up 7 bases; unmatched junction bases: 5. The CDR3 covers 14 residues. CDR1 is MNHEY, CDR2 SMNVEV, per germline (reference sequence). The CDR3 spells CASSLSGQGGGYTF. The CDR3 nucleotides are TGTGCCAGCAGTTTATCGGGGCAGGGGGGTGGCTACACCTTC.

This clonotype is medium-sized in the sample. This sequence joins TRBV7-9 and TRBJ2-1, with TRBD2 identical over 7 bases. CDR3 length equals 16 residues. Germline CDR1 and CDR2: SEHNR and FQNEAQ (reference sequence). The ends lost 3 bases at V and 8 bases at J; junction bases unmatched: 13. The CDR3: CASSLFPGGSRDEQFF. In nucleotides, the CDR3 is TGTGCCAGCAGCTTGTTTCCTGGCGGGAGTAGGGATGAGCAGTTCTTC.

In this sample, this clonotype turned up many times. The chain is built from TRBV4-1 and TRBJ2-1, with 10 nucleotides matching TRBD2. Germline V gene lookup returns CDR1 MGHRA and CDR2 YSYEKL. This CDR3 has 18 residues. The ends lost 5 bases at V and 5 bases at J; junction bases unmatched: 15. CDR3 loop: CASSVLPLTSGANNEQFF. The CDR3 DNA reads TGCGCCAGCAGCGTACTACCCTTAACTAGCGGGGCAAACAATGAGCAGTTCTTC.

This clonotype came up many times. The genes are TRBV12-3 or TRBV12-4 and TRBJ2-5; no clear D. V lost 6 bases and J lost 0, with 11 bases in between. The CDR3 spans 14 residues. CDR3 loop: CASSQVTHQETQYF. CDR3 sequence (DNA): TGTGCCAGCAGCCAGGTGACACACCAAGAGACCCAGTACTTC.

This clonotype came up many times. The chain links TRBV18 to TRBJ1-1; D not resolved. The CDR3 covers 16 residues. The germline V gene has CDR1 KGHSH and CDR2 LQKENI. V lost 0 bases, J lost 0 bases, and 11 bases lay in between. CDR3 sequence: CASSPPARTLNTEAFF. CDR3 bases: TGTGCCAGCTCACCACCGGCCCGGACCTTGAACACTGAAGCTTTCTTT. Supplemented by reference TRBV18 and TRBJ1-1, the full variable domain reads NAGVMQNPRHLVRRRGQEARLRCSPMKGHSHVYWYRQLPEEGLKFMVYLQKENIIDESGMPKERFSAEFPKEGPSILRIQQVVRGDSAAYFCASSPPARTLNTEAFFGQGTRLTVV.

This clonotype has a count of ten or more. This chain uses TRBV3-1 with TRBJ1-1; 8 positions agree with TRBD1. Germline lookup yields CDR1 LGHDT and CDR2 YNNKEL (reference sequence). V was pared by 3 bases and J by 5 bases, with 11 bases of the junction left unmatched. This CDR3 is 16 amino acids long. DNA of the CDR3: TGTGCCAGCAGCCACCGCCCGGGACAGGTTGCGACTGAAGCTTTCTTT. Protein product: CASSHRPGQVATEAFF.

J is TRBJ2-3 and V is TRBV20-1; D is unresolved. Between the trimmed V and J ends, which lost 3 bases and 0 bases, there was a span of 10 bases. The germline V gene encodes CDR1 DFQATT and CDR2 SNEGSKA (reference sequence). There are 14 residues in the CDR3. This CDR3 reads CSASRLTSTDTQYF. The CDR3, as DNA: TGCAGTGCTAGTCGTTTGACTAGCACAGATACGCAGTATTTT.

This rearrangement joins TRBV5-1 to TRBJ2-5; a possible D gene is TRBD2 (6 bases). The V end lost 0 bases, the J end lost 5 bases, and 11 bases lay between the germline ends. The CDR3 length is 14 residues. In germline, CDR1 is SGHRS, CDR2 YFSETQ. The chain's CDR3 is CASSLEGAGETQYF. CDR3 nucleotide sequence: TGCGCCAGCAGCTTGGAAGGGGCGGGGGAGACCCAGTACTTC.

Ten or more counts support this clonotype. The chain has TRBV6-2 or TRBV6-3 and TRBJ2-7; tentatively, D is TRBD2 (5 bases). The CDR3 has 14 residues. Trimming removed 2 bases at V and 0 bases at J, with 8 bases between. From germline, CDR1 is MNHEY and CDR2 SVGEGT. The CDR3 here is CASSYAGSSYEQYF. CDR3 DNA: TGTGCCAGCAGTTACGCGGGTAGCTCCTACGAGCAGTACTTC.

The CDR3 protein is CATSRAVGGSNTGELFF. The CDR3 DNA reads as TGTGCCACCAGCAGAGCGGTGGGGGGCTCGAACACCGGGGAGCTGTTTTTT. This chain uses TRBV15 with TRBJ2-2, with D perhaps assigned TRBD1 or TRBD2 (6 bases each). This CDR3 spans 17 amino acids. Trimming took 1 base from V and 0 from J, leaving 12 bases between them. Per the germline V gene, CDR1 is LNHNV and CDR2 is YYDKDF (reference sequence). The full variable domain, with the rest looked up from reference TRBV15 and TRBJ2-2, is DAMVIQNPRYQVTQFGKPVTLSCSQTLNHNVMYWYQQKSSQAPKLLFHYYDKDFNNEADTPDNFQSRRPNTSFCFLDIRSPGLGDTAMYLCATSRAVGGSNTGELFFGEGSRLTVL.

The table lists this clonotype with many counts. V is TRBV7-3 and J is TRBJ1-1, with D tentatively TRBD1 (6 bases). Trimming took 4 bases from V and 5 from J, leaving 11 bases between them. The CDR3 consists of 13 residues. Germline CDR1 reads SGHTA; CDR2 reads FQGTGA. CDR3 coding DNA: TGTGCCAGCAGCTCCATGCAGGGGACTGAAGCTTTCTTT. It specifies CASSSMQGTEAFF.

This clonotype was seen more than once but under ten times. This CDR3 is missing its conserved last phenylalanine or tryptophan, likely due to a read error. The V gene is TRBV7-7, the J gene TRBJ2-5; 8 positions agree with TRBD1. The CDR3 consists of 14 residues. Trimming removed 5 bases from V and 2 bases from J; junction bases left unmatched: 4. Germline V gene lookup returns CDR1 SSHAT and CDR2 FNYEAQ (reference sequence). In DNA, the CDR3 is TGTGCCAGCAGCCTGGGGACAGGACAAGAGACCCAGTACCTC. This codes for CASSLGTGQETQYL.

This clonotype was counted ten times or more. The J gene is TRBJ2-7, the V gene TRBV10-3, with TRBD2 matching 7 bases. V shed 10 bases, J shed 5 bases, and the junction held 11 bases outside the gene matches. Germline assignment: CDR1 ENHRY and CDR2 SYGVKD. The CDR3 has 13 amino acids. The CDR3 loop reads CATGRLADDEQYF. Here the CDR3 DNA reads TGTGCCACCGGGAGACTAGCTGATGACGAGCAGTACTTC.

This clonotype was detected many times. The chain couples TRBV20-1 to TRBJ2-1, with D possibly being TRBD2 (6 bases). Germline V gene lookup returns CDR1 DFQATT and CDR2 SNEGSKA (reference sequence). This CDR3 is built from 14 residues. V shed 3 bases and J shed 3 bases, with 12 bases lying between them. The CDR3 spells CSARRREGYNEQFF. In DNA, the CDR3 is TGCAGTGCTAGGAGGCGGGAAGGCTACAATGAGCAGTTCTTC.

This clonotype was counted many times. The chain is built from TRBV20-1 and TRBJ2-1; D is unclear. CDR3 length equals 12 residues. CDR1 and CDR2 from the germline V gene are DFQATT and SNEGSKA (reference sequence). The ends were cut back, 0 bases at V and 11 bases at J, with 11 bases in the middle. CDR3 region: CSARDKRPQQFF. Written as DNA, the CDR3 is TGCAGTGCTAGAGATAAAAGGCCACAGCAGTTCTTC.